This T cell receptor beta chain was documented in a study of blood T cell repertoires in COVID-19. CDR3 length equals 14 residues. In germline, CDR1 is MGHDK, CDR2 SYGVNS. The V gene lost 2 bases and the J gene lost 5 bases, with 7 bases spanning the gap. The table came from immunoSEQ multiplex PCR; TCRdb's copy has only in-frame clones and leaves some out. This table holds some 130,000 clones, 84% found once. The sequence came from a woman older than 75 with acute or convalescent COVID-19. The sequencing input was peripheral blood. V usage is TRBV25-1 and J usage is TRBJ1-6; D is undetermined. The CDR3 DNA sequence: TGTGCCAGCAGTGAAGGTGGCAATAATTCACCCCTCCACTTT. It encodes CASSEGGNNSPLHF.